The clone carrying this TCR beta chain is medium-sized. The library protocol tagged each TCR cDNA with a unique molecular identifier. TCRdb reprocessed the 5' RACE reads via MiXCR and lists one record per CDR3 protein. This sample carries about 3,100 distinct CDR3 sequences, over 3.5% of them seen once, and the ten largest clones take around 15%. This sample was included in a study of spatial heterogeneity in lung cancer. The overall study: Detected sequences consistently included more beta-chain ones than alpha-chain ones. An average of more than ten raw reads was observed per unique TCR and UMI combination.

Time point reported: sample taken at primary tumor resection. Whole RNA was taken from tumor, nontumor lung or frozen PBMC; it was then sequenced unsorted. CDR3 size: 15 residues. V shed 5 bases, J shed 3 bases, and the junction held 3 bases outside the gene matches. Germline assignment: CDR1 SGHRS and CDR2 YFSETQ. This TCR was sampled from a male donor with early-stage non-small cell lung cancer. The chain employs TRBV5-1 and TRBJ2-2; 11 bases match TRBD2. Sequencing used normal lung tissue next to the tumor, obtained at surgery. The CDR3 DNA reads TGCGCCAGCAGACTAGCGGGAGTAGACACCGGGGAGCTGTTTTTT. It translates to CASRLAGVDTGELFF. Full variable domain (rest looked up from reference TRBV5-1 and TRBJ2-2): KAGVTQTPRYLIKTRGQQVTLSCSPISGHRSVSWYQQTPGQGLQFLFEYFSETQRNKGNFPGRFSGRQFSNSRSEMNVSTLELGDSALYLCASRLAGVDTGELFFGEGSRLTVL.